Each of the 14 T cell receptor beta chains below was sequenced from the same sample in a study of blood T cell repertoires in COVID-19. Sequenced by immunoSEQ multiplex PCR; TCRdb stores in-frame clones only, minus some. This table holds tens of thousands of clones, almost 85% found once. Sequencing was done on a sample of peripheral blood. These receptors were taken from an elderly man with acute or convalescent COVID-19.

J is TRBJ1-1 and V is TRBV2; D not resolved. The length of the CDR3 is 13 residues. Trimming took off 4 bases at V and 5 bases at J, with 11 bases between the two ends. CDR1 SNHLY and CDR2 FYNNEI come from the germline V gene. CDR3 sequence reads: CASSGPERTEAFF. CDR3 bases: TGTGCCAGCAGTGGGCCAGAAAGAACTGAAGCTTTCTTT.

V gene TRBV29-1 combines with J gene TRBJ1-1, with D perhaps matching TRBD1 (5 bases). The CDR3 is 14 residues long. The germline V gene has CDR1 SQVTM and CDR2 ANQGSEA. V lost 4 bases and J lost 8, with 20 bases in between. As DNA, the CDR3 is TGCAGCGTTGGAACTACCCCAGCAGGACAAGAAGCTTTCTTT. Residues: CSVGTTPAGQEAFF.

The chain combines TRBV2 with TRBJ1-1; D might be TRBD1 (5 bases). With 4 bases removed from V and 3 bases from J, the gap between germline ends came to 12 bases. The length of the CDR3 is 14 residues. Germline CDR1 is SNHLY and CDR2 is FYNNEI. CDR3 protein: CASSGRRGYTEAFF. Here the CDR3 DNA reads TGTGCCAGCAGTGGCCGGAGGGGCTACACTGAAGCTTTCTTT. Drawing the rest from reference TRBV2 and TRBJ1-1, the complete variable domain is EPEVTQTPSHQVTQMGQEVILRCVPISNHLYFYWYRQILGQKVEFLVSFYNNEISEKSEIFDDQFSVERPDGSNFTLKIRSTKLEDSAMYFCASSGRRGYTEAFFGQGTRLTVV.

CDR3 loop: CASSRGLSYEQYF. The CDR3, as DNA: TGTGCCAGCAGCCGCGGACTATCCTACGAGCAGTACTTC. V gene TRBV3-1 (or the pseudogene TRBV3-2) combines with J gene TRBJ2-7; TRBD2 might be the D (6 bases). The V and J ends lost 4 bases and 1 base respectively, with 8 bases between them. This CDR3 comprises 13 residues. Germline CDR1 and CDR2: LGHDT and YNNKEL (reference sequence).

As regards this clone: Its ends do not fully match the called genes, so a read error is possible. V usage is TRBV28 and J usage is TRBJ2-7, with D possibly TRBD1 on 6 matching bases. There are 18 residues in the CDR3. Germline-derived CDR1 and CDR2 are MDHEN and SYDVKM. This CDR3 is CVSSLGHGRPSTAYEQYF. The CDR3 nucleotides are TGTGTCAGCAGTTTGGGACACGGGCGTCCCAGTACGGCCTACGAGCAGTACTTC.

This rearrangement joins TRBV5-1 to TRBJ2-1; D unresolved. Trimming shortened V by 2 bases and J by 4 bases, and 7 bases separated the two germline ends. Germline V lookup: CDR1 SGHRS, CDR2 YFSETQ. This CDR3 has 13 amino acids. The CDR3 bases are TGCGCCAGCAGCTTTTCAGATTACAATGAGCAGTTCTTC. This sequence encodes CASSFSDYNEQFF.

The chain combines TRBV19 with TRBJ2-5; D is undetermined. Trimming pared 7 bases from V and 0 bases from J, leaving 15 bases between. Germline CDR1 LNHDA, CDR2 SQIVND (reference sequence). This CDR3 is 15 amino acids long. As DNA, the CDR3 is TGTGCCAGTACCCCCTCTGGCACGTACCAAGAGACCCAGTACTTC. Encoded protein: CASTPSGTYQETQYF. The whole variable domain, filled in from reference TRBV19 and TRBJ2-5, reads DGGITQSPKYLFRKEGQNVTLSCEQNLNHDAMYWYRQDPGQGLRLIYYSQIVNDFQKGDIAEGYSVSREKKESFPLTVTSAQKNPTAFYLCASTPSGTYQETQYFGPGTRLLVL.

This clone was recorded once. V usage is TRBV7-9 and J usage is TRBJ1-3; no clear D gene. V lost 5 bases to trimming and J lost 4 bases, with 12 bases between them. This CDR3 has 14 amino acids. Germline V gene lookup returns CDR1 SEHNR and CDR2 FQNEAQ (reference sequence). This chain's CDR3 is CASSQSVEGNTIYF. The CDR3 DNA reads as TGTGCCAGCAGCCAAAGCGTAGAGGGAAACACCATATATTTT.

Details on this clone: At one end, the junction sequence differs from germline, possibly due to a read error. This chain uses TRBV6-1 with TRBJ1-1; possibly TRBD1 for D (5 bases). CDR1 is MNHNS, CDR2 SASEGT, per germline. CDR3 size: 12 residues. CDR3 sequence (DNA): TGTGCCAGCAGCCCACCCCAGGGTTGGGCAACCTTT. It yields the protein CASSPPQGWATF.

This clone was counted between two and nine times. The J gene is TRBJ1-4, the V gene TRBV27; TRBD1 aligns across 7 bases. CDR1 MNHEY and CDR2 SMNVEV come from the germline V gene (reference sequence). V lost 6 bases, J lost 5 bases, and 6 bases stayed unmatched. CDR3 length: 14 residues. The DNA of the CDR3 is TGTGCCAGCAGGGGGACAGCAATCAATGAAAAACTGTTTTTT. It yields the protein CASRGTAINEKLFF.

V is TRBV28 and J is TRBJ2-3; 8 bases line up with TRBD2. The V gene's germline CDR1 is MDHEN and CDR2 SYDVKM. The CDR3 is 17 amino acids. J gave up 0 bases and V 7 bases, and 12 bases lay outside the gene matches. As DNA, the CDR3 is TGTGCCAGCACCGATCATAGCGGGGAATCTAGCACAGATACGCAGTATTTT. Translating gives CASTDHSGESSTDTQYF.

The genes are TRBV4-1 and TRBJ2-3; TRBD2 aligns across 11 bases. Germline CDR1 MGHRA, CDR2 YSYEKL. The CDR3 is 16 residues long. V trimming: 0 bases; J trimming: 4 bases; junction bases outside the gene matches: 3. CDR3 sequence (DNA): TGCGCCAGCAGCCAAGAAACTAGCGGGGGAGCAGATACGCAGTATTTT. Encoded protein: CASSQETSGGADTQYF.

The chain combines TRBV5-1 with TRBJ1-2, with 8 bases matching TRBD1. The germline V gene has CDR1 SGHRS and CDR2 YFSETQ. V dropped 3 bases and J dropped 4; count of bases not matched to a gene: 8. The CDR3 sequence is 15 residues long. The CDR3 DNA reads TGCGCCAGCAGCTCCGGACAGGGTAGGACCTATGGCTACACCTTC. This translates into CASSSGQGRTYGYTF.

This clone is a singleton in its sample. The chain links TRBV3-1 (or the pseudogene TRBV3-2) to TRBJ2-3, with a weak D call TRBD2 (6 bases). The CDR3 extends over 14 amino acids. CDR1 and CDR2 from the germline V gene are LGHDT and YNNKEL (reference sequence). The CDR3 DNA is TGTGCAGCGGGCCCACTAGTTTCTGGAGATACGCAGTATTTT. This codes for CAAGPLVSGDTQYF.